The 3 T cell receptor beta chains given below trace back to one sample, sequenced in a study of Graves' ophthalmopathy and Graves' hyperthyroidism. Researchers took RNA transcripts and amplified TCR beta CDR3 regions from them. After a first-round RT-PCR with HTBI primers, a second-round multiplex PCR was run. TCRdb used MiXCR to reprocess the multiplex PCR reads, holding one entry per CDR3 protein. The sample holds fewer than 600,000 distinct CDR3 sequences, about an eighth seen once. The sample comprised blood. The receptors originated from a woman aged 30 to 39 with Graves' ophthalmopathy.

On this clonotype: With a much larger clone just one base away, this may be a read error. The chain combines TRBV6-4 with TRBJ1-1, with D hard to call. This CDR3 region has 14 residues. Germline-derived CDR1 and CDR2 are MRHNA and SNTAGT. In nucleotides, the CDR3 is TGTGCCAGCTGTGACTCCGCGGAGAACACTGAAGCTTTCTTT. It translates to CASCDSAENTEAFF.

Ten or more counts support this clonotype. The CDR3 is CASNSGEGGTEAFF. CDR3 DNA sequence: TGTGCCAGCAACTCCGGGGAGGGGGGCACTGAAGCTTTCTTT. The J gene is TRBJ1-1, the V gene TRBV12-3 or TRBV12-4, with TRBD1 as a possible D gene (6 bases). V gave up 7 bases and J gave up 4 bases, with 16 bases separating them. CDR3 length equals 14 residues.

This chain links TRBV29-1 with TRBJ2-7; D is possibly TRBD1 (6 bases). The CDR3 is made up of 15 amino acids. Per germline, CDR1 SQVTM and CDR2 ANQGSEA. V was clipped by 5 bases and J by 2 bases, with 19 bases between them. DNA of the CDR3: TGCAGCGTTATCAGACCCGGGACACTTCCCTACGAGCAGTACTTC. Translated: CSVIRPGTLPYEQYF.